Presented here are 14 T cell receptor beta chains from one specimen sequenced in a study of sequential checkpoint blockade in melanoma. Libraries were prepared by immunoSEQ multiplex PCR; TCRdb keeps only in-frame clonotypes and omits some of them. The sample contains 6,900 or so clones, around 78% of which appear only once. Treatment reported: randomized to nivolumab then ipilimumab (arm A) or the reverse (arm B). Sequenced here: CD8+ T cells sorted from blood (inferred from file names), sampled from a patient given nivolumab and ipilimumab in sequence. All receptors derive from a human donor with melanoma.

The chain recombines TRBV5-1 with TRBJ2-3, with 13 bases fitting TRBD2. This CDR3 is 16 amino acids long. Trimming cost V 4 bases and J 4 bases; bases outside gene matches: 6. CDR1 is SGHRS, CDR2 YFSETQ, per germline. The CDR3 region has the DNA TGCGCCAGCAGCCCCAGACTAGCGGGAGGACCAGATACGCAGTATTTT. This sequence encodes CASSPRLAGGPDTQYF. The whole variable domain, remainder taken from reference TRBV5-1 and TRBJ2-3, is KAGVTQTPRYLIKTRGQQVTLSCSPISGHRSVSWYQQTPGQGLQFLFEYFSETQRNKGNFPGRFSGRQFSNSRSEMNVSTLELGDSALYLCASSPRLAGGPDTQYFGPGTRLTVL.

This clone was found a few times. The V gene is TRBV10-3, the J gene TRBJ1-2; 8 bases are shared with TRBD1. With 3 bases clipped from V and 5 bases from J, the junction kept 5 bases outside the gene matches. The germline V gene encodes CDR1 ENHRY and CDR2 SYGVKD. This CDR3 region has 14 residues. The CDR3 DNA sequence: TGTGCCATCAGTGACCAGGGGGCGAAGTATGGCTACACCTTC. Its protein product is CAISDQGAKYGYTF.

This chain joins TRBV19 and TRBJ1-1; TRBD1 matches at 7 bases. Germline V gives CDR1 LNHDA, CDR2 SQIVND (reference sequence). The CDR3 covers 13 residues. With 5 bases clipped from V and 5 bases from J, the junction kept 5 bases outside the gene matches. CDR3 nucleotides: TGTGCCAGTAGTGTTACAGGGGTTACTGAAGCTTTCTTT. Translated, it gives CASSVTGVTEAFF.

This clone was observed a few times. The rearrangement joins TRBV2 to TRBJ2-7, with 7 bases lining up with TRBD2. This CDR3 spans 13 amino acids. The J segment lost 6 bases and the V segment lost 7 bases, leaving 9 bases of the junction unmatched. Looked up from germline, CDR1 is SNHLY and CDR2 is FYNNEI. The CDR3 DNA reads as TGTGCCAGCAACCAGCGGGAAGACGGCGAGCAGTACTTC. Translation gives CASNQREDGEQYF.

This chain connects TRBV7-8 to TRBJ2-2; tentatively, D is TRBD2 (6 bases). Germline V lookup: CDR1 SGHVS, CDR2 FQNEAQ. This CDR3 is 18 amino acids long. The ends were cut back, 1 base at V and 0 bases at J, with 15 bases in the middle. CDR3 amino acids: CASSLVLRRGTNTGELFF. In DNA form, the CDR3 reads TGTGCCAGCAGCTTAGTTCTTAGGCGCGGGACGAACACCGGGGAGCTGTTTTTT. Together with reference TRBV7-8 and TRBJ2-2, the CDR3 gives the full variable domain: GAGVSQSPRYKVAKRGQDVALRCDPISGHVSLFWYQQALGQGPEFLTYFQNEAQLDKSGLPSDRFFAERPEGSVSTLKIQRTQQEDSAVYLCASSLVLRRGTNTGELFFGEGSRLTVL.

The DNA for the CDR3 is TGTGCCAGCAGTTACGGGACAGTGTACTACGAGCAGTACTTC. Translating it yields CASSYGTVYYEQYF. The chain has TRBV27 and TRBJ2-7; the match to TRBD1 covers 7 bases. The CDR3 has 14 amino acids. With V trimmed by 4 bases and J by 3 bases, 6 bases remained unmatched. Germline V gene sequence: CDR1 MNHEY, CDR2 SMNVEV (reference sequence).

Concerning this clone: At one end, the junction sequence differs from germline, possibly due to a read error. The chain carries TRBV5-6 and TRBJ2-7, with D tentatively TRBD1 (6 bases). This CDR3 region has 14 residues. Per germline, CDR1 SGHDT and CDR2 YYEEEE. CDR3 residues: CASSLAGAPHEQYF. In DNA form, the CDR3 reads TGTGCGAGCAGCTTGGCAGGGGCGCCCCACGAGCAGTACTTC. The full variable domain, completed using reference TRBV5-6 and TRBJ2-7, is DAGVTQSPTHLIKTRGQQVTLRCSPKSGHDTVSWYQQALGQGPQFIFQYYEEEERQRGNFPDRFSGHQFPNYSSELNVNALLLGDSALYLCASSLAGAPHEQYFGPGTRLTVT.

V is TRBV5-5 and J is TRBJ2-7; possibly TRBD2 for D (5 bases). Trimming cost V 8 bases and J 6 bases, with 15 bases left between them. Germline V gene sequence: CDR1 SGHKS, CDR2 YYEKEE (reference sequence). The CDR3 covers 12 residues. The CDR3 protein is CASYPGAGEQYF. CDR3 bases: TGTGCCAGTTACCCTGGTGCGGGCGAGCAGTACTTC.

This CDR3 reads CASSNGLAGNEQFF. The CDR3 DNA sequence: TGCGCCAGCAGCAACGGACTAGCTGGGAATGAGCAGTTCTTC. The V and J genes are TRBV5-1 and TRBJ2-1; 8 nucleotides line up with TRBD2. The CDR3 length is 14 residues. Looked up from germline, CDR1 is SGHRS and CDR2 is YFSETQ. With 4 bases clipped from V and 7 bases from J, the junction kept 7 bases outside the gene matches.

V gene TRBV6-6 combines with J gene TRBJ2-1, with D possibly being TRBD2 (6 bases). V dropped 6 bases and J dropped 0 bases, with 12 bases sitting between them. Germline V gene sequence: CDR1 MNHNY, CDR2 SVGAGI (reference sequence). The CDR3 covers 15 residues. The CDR3 DNA follows: TGTGCCAGCAGCCTAGCGTATAGCTCCTACAATGAGCAGTTCTTC. It yields the protein CASSLAYSSYNEQFF.

A single count supports this clone. The genes are TRBV14 and TRBJ2-3; tentative D call: TRBD2 (6 bases). The CDR3 has 15 amino acids. Germline V gene data show CDR1 as SGHDN and CDR2 as FVKESK. Deletions cut 1 base from V and 4 bases from J, with 12 bases between. The CDR3 reads CASSQVGGAADTQYF. In DNA, the CDR3 is TGTGCCAGCAGCCAAGTGGGGGGAGCGGCAGATACGCAGTATTTT. Full variable domain (rest looked up from reference TRBV14 and TRBJ2-3): EAGVTQFPSHSVIEKGQTVTLRCDPISGHDNLYWYRRVMGKEIKFLLHFVKESKQDESGMPNNRFLAERTGGTYSTLKVQPAELEDSGVYFCASSQVGGAADTQYFGPGTRLTVL.

V and J are TRBV28 and TRBJ2-2; 10 nucleotides line up with TRBD1. The length of the CDR3 is 15 residues. Looked up from germline, CDR1 is MDHEN and CDR2 is SYDVKM. V shed 6 bases, J shed 7 bases, and the junction held 8 bases outside the gene matches. The CDR3, as DNA: TGTGCCAGCAGAAGCCGCGACAGGGGGCGCGGGGAGCTGTTTTTT. Its translation is CASRSRDRGRGELFF.

J is TRBJ1-1 and V is TRBV2; D ambiguous. Looked up from germline, CDR1 is SNHLY and CDR2 is FYNNEI. Trimming left V 2 bases short and J 0 bases short, with 4 bases between. CDR3 length equals 13 residues. The CDR3 reads CASSESVNTEAFF. The CDR3 nucleotides are TGTGCCAGCAGTGAATCGGTGAACACTGAAGCTTTCTTT.

The V gene is TRBV28, the J gene TRBJ2-1; D may be TRBD2 (6 bases). CDR3 length equals 16 residues. V lost 6 bases and J lost 0, with 15 bases in between. The V gene's germline CDR1 is MDHEN and CDR2 SYDVKM. CDR3 sequence (DNA): TGTGCCAGCAGGCACTACCTGGGGGGCTCCTACAATGAGCAGTTCTTC. Translating gives CASRHYLGGSYNEQFF.